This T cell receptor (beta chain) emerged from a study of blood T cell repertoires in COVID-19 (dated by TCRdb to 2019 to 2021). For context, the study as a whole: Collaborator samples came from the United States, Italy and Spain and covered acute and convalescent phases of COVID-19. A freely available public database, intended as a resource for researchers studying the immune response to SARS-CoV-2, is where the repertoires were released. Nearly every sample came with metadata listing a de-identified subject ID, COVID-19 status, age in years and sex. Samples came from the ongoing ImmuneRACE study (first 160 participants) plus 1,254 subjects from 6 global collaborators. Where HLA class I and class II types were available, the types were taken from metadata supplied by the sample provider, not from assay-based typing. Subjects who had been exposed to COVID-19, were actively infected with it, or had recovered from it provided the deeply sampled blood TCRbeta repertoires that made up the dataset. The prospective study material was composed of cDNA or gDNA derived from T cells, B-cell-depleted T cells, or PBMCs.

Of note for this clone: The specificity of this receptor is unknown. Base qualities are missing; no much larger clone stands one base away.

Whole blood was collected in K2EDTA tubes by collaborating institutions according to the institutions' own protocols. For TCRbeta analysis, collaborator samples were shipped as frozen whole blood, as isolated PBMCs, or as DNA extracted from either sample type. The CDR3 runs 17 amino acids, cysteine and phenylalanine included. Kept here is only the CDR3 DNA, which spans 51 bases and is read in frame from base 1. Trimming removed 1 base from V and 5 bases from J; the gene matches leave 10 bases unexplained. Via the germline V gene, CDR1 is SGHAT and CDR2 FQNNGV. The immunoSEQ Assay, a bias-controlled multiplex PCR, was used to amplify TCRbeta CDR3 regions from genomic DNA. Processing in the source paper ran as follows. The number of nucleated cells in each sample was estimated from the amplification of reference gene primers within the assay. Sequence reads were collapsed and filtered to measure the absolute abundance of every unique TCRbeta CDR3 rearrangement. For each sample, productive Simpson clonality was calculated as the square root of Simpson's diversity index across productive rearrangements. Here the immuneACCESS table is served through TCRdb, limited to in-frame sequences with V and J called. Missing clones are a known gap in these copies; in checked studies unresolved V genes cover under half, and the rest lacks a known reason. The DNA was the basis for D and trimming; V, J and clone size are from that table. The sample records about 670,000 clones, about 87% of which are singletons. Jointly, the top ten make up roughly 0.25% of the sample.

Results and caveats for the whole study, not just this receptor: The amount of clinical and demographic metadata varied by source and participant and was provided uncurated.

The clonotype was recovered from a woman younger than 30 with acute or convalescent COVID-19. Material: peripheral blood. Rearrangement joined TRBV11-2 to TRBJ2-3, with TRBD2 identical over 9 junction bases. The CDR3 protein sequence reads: CASSLGYGGGAGDTQYF. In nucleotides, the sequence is TGTGCCAGCAGCTTAGGATACGGCGGGGGGGCCGGAGATACGCAGTATTTT. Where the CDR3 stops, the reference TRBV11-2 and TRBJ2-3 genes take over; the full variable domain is EAGVAQSPRYKIIEKRQSVAFWCNPISGHATLYWYQQILGQGPKLLIQFQNNGVVDDSQLPKDRFSAERLKGVDSTLKIQPAKLEDSAVYLCASSLGYGGGAGDTQYFGPGTRLTVL.